Listed below are T cell receptor beta chains from one sample, sequenced in a study of T-cell memory formation after mild COVID-19. TCRdb processed the 5' RACE reads anew with MiXCR; each CDR3 protein has one entry. The sample gives over 400,000 distinct CDR3 sequences, 23% of which show up once; around 13% is in the top ten. Source material: PBMCs or a T cell subset sorted from them (not recorded which). These receptors came from an adult woman who had mild COVID-19 (a few samples of this study predate the infection). Cell type and time point are not known. The CDR3 runs from the conserved cysteine through the conserved F or W. The D gene is left open where the match is weak. Size is stated for part of the rows, as once, few or many counts, or as a class when the clone is expanded.

j_gene: TRBJ1-1
v_gene: TRBV7-6
abundance: -
d_gene: -
CDR3aa: CASSLAGGKSEAFF
CDR3nt: TGTGCCAGCAGCTTAGCGGGTGGGAAATCTGAAGCTTTCTTT

j_gene: TRBJ2-7
v_gene: TRBV12-3/TRBV12-4
abundance: once
d_gene: -
CDR3aa: CASSPTGNGGEQYF
CDR3nt: TGTGCCAGCAGTCCCACGGGGAACGGCGGCGAGCAGTACTTC

j_gene: TRBJ2-7
v_gene: TRBV6-5
abundance: few
d_gene: -
CDR3aa: CASSYSSDTTSYEQYF
CDR3nt: TGTGCCAGCAGTTACTCGAGTGATACAACTTCCTACGAGCAGTACTTC

j_gene: TRBJ1-2
v_gene: TRBV4-1
abundance: -
d_gene: TRBD1
CDR3aa: CASSQGQGARGYTF
CDR3nt: TGCGCCAGCAGCCAAGGACAGGGGGCGCGTGGCTACACCTTC

j_gene: TRBJ2-2
v_gene: TRBV7-9
abundance: many
d_gene: -
CDR3aa: CASSLADRTGELFF
CDR3nt: TGTGCCAGCAGCTTAGCGGATCGCACCGGGGAGCTGTTTTTT

j_gene: TRBJ1-1
v_gene: TRBV7-9
abundance: few
d_gene: TRBD1
CDR3aa: CASSAPTGAPKAFF
CDR3nt: TGTGCCAGCAGCGCACCTACAGGGGCGCCTAAAGCTTTCTTT

j_gene: TRBJ2-5
v_gene: TRBV7-9
abundance: -
d_gene: TRBD1
CDR3aa: CASSLLWQGVETQYF
CDR3nt: TGTGCCAGCAGCTTACTGTGGCAGGGGGTGGAGACCCAGTACTTC

j_gene: TRBJ2-7
v_gene: TRBV9
abundance: few
d_gene: -
CDR3aa: CASSVGWGTYEQYF
CDR3nt: TGTGCCAGCAGCGTAGGCTGGGGGACCTACGAGCAGTACTTC

j_gene: TRBJ1-6
v_gene: TRBV21-1
abundance: -
d_gene: -
CDR3aa: CASSKERTAFSPLHF
CDR3nt: TGTGCCAGCAGCAAAGAACGGACCGCGTTTTCACCCCTCCACTTT

j_gene: TRBJ2-1
v_gene: TRBV5-5
abundance: few
d_gene: -
CDR3aa: CASSFKQNYNEQFF
CDR3nt: TGTGCCAGCAGCTTTAAACAGAACTACAATGAGCAGTTCTTC

j_gene: TRBJ1-2
v_gene: TRBV12-3/TRBV12-4
abundance: few
d_gene: TRBD1
CDR3aa: CASSSGQGRTF
CDR3nt: TGTGCCAGCAGTTCTGGACAGGGGAGGACCTTC

j_gene: TRBJ1-2
v_gene: TRBV24-1
abundance: -
d_gene: TRBD1
CDR3aa: CATSEPTGIYGYTF
CDR3nt: TGTGCCACCAGTGAACCGACAGGGATCTATGGCTACACCTTC

j_gene: TRBJ2-7
v_gene: TRBV12-3/TRBV12-4
abundance: few
d_gene: -
CDR3aa: CASSSLRDGINEQYF
CDR3nt: TGTGCCAGCAGCTCATTAAGGGACGGCATCAACGAGCAGTACTTC

j_gene: TRBJ2-7
v_gene: TRBV9
abundance: few
d_gene: TRBD2
CDR3aa: CASSTYGLGPYEQYF
CDR3nt: TGTGCCAGCAGTACCTATGGACTAGGACCTTACGAGCAGTACTTC

j_gene: TRBJ2-3
v_gene: TRBV7-2
abundance: -
d_gene: -
CDR3aa: CASSSRIGTDTQYF
CDR3nt: TGTGCCAGCAGCTCAAGGATCGGCACAGATACGCAGTATTTT

j_gene: TRBJ1-1
v_gene: TRBV4-2
abundance: -
d_gene: -
CDR3aa: CASSQDERPNTEAFF
CDR3nt: TGTGCCAGCAGCCAAGATGAACGGCCGAACACTGAAGCTTTCTTT